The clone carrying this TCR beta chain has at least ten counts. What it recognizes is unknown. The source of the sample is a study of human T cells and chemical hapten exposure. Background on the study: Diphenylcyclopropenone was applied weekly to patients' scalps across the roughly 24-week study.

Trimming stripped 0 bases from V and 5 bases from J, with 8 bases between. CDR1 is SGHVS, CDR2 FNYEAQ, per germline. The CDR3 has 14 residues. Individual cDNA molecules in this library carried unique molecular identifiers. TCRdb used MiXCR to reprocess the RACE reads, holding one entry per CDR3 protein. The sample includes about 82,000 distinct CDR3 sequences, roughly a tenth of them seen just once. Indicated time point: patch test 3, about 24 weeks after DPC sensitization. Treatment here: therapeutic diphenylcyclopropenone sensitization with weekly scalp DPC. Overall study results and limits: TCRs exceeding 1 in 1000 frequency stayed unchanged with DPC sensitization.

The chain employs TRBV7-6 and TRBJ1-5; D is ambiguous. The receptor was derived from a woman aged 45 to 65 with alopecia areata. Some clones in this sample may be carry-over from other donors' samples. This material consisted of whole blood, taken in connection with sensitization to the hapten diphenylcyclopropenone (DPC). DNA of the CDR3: TGTGCCAGCAGCTTAGCGCGAGATGATCAGCCCCAGCATTTT. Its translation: CASSLARDDQPQHF. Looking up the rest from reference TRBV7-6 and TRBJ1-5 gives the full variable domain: GAGVSQSPRYKVTKRGQDVALRCDPISGHVSLYWYRQALGQGPEFLTYFNYEAQQDKSGLPNDRFSAERPEGSISTLTIQRTEQRDSAMYRCASSLARDDQPQHFGDGTRLSIL.